Included here is one T cell receptor beta chain sequence, with context. The data stem from a study of PD-L1 blockade in urothelial cancer. Described time point: pretreatment peripheral blood. Assay used: immunoSEQ multiplex PCR; TCRdb lists only in-frame clones, some missing. Among 130,000 or so clones listed, roughly 84% were seen once. This CDR3 is 12 amino acids long. Per the germline V gene, CDR1 is GTSNPN and CDR2 is SVGIG (reference sequence). The V gene end was trimmed by 5 bases and the J gene end by 6 bases; junction bases not matched to a gene: 5. The origin of this receptor is a man aged 45-65 years with urothelial cancer. The chain carries TRBV30 and TRBJ2-7; 9 positions agree with TRBD1. The sample in question was PBMCs, obtained around atezolizumab (anti-PD-L1) treatment. The CDR3 protein is CAWDTGGFEQYF. CDR3 sequence (DNA): TGTGCCTGGGACACAGGGGGCTTCGAGCAGTACTTC.